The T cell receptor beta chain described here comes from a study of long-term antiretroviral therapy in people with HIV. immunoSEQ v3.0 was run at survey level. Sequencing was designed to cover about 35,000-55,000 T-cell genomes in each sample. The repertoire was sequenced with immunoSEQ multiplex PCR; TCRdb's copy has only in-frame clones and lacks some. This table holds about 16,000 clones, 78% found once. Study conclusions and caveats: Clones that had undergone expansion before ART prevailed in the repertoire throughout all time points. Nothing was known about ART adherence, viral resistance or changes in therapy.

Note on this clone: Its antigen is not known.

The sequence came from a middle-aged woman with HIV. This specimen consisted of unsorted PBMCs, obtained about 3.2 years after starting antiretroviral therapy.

The chain's CDR3 is CAWTKQGKDTEAFF. The CDR3 DNA reads as TGTGCCTGGACGAAACAGGGAAAAGACACTGAAGCTTTCTTT. V is TRBV30 and J is TRBJ1-1, with a weak D call TRBD1 (6 bases). V lost 4 bases, J lost 3 bases, and 15 bases lay in between. Germline V gives CDR1 GTSNPN, CDR2 SVGIG (reference sequence). The CDR3 is 14 residues long.